Listed here are 3 T cell receptor beta chains from one sample, sequenced in a study of blood T cells in healthy people across ages. A second PCR, run for roughly 7 to 12 cycles, used a sample-barcoded 5' primer plus a J-beta primer mix. TCRdb independently ran MiXCR on the 5' RACE reads; one entry per CDR3 protein. The sample has 800,000 to 900,000 distinct CDR3 sequences; around two thirds are singletons. Sequenced sample: blood. Source of these receptors: a man younger than 40 in good health.

The V gene is TRBV25-1, the J gene TRBJ2-1; D possibly uses TRBD1 or TRBD2 (5 bases each). V dropped 4 bases and J dropped 0 bases, with 13 bases sitting between them. This CDR3 spans 16 amino acids. The germline V gene encodes CDR1 MGHDK and CDR2 SYGVNS. CDR3 in DNA: TGTGCCAGCAGTGGCCTACTAGGGACCTCCTACAATGAGCAGTTCTTC. Protein product: CASSGLLGTSYNEQFF.

The V call is TRBV4-2, the J call TRBJ2-2, with D tentatively TRBD2 (7 bases). This CDR3 is built from 17 residues. V lost 0 bases and J lost 5, with 16 bases in between. CDR1 and CDR2 from the germline V gene are LGHNA and YNFKEQ. The CDR3 here is CASSQDIVGGPTGELFF. For the CDR3, the DNA is TGTGCCAGCAGCCAAGATATCGTGGGGGGGCCGACCGGGGAGCTGTTTTTT.

This clonotype was seen a few times. V gene TRBV27 combines with J gene TRBJ2-5; D unresolved. Looked up from germline, CDR1 is MNHEY and CDR2 is SMNVEV (reference sequence). The CDR3 runs 11 residues. V gave up 6 bases and J gave up 5 bases, with 7 bases separating them. CDR3 residues: CASRRRETQYF. CDR3 in DNA: TGTGCCAGCAGGCGTAGGGAGACCCAGTACTTC.